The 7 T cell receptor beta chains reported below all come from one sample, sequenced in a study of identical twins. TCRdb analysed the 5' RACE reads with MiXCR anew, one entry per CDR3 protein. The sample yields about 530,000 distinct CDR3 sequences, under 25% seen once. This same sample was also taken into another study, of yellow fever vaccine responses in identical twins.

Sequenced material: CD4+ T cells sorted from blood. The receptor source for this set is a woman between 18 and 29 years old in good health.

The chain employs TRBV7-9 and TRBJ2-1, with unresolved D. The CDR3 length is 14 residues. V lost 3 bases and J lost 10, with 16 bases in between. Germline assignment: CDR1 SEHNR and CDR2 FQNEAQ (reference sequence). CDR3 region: CASSLGTDLQEQFF. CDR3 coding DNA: TGTGCCAGCAGCTTGGGAACAGACCTACAGGAGCAGTTCTTC.

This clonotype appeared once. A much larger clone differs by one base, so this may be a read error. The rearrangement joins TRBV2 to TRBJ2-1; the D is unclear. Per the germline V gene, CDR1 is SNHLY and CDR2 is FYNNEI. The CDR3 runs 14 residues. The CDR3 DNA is TGTGCCGGCAGTGGAAGCAGAGGCTACAATGAGCAGTTCTTC. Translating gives CAGSGSRGYNEQFF.

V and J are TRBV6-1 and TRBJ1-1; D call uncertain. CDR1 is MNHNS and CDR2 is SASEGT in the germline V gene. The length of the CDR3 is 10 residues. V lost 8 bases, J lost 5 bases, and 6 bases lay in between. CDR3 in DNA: TGTGCCAGCGTAAGGACTGAAGCTTTCTTT. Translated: CASVRTEAFF.

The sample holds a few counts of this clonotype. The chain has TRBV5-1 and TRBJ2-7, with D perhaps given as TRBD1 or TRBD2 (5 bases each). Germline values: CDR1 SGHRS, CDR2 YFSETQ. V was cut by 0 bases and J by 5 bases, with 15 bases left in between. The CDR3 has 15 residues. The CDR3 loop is CASSLGDLTTNEQYV. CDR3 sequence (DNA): TGCGCCAGCAGCTTGGGGGACCTTACCACCAACGAGCAGTACGTC.

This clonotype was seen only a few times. CDR3 residues: CSTKWGNYGYTF. CDR3 coding DNA: TGCAGTACCAAGTGGGGCAACTATGGCTACACCTTC. V is TRBV20-1 and J is TRBJ1-2; D may be TRBD1 (5 bases). V was pared by 8 bases and J by 2 bases, with 12 bases between. The germline V gene has CDR1 DFQATT and CDR2 SNEGSKA (reference sequence). The CDR3 is 12 residues long.

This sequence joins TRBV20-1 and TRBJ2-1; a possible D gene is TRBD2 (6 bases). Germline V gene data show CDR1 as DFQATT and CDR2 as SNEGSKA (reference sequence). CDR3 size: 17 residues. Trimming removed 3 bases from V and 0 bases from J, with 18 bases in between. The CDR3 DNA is TGCAGTGCTAGCCCCCGATCCGGGGGTAGCTCCTACAATGAGCAGTTCTTC. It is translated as CSASPRSGGSSYNEQFF.

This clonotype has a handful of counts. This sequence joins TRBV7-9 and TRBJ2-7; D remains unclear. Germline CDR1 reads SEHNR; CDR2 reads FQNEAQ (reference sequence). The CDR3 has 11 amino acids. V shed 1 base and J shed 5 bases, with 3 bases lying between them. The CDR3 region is CASSLVHEQYF. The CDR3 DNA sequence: TGTGCCAGCAGCTTAGTCCACGAGCAGTACTTC.